These 9 T cell receptor beta chains came from one sample sequenced in a study of T cell responses to AZD1222 COVID-19 vaccine. Sequenced by immunoSEQ multiplex PCR; TCRdb stores in-frame clones only, minus some. The sample has about 90,000 clones, 85% seen once; the top ten hold roughly 5%. The source was peripheral blood, collected 28 days after the second AZD1222 dose. The receptor source for this set is an adult who received the AZD1222 COVID-19 vaccine.

The rearrangement uses TRBV9 and TRBJ1-2; D perhaps matches TRBD1 (5 bases). V dropped 0 bases and J dropped 4 bases, with 13 bases sitting between them. Germline V gene data show CDR1 as SGDLS and CDR2 as YYNGEE. The CDR3 has 15 residues. CDR3 nucleotides: TGTGCCAGCAGCGTAGACCAGGGTGCCGTCTATGGCTACACCTTC. This sequence encodes CASSVDQGAVYGYTF.

The chain is built from TRBV7-9 and TRBJ1-3; tentatively, D is TRBD1 (5 bases). This CDR3 region has 18 residues. Per germline, CDR1 SEHNR and CDR2 FQNEAQ (reference sequence). Trimming left V 5 bases short and J 0 bases short, with 20 bases between. As DNA, the CDR3 is TGTGCCAGCAGCCCCTTGGGCGCAGGGCCAAGCTCTGGAAACACCATATATTTT. This translates into CASSPLGAGPSSGNTIYF.

The chain couples TRBV10-3 to TRBJ1-5; D uncertain. The V and J ends lost 5 bases and 2 bases respectively, with 13 bases between them. The CDR3 runs 15 residues. Germline V CDR1 and CDR2: ENHRY, SYGVKD. DNA for the CDR3: TGTGCCATCAGTTCCCCCGATGCCGGCAATCAGCCCCAGCATTTT. Its translation is CAISSPDAGNQPQHF.

The rearrangement links TRBV3-1 (or the pseudogene TRBV3-2) to TRBJ2-7; 11 bases are shared with TRBD2. This CDR3 has 15 amino acids. CDR1 LGHDT and CDR2 YNNKEL come from the germline V gene (reference sequence). V trimming: 4 bases; J trimming: 0 bases; junction bases outside the gene matches: 2. CDR3 coding DNA: TGTGCCAGCAGCCGACTAGCGGGACCCTCCTACGAGCAGTACTTC. Protein sequence: CASSRLAGPSYEQYF.

This clone was seen a few times. The chain combines TRBV6-5 with TRBJ1-1; 7 positions match TRBD1. V gave up 2 bases and J gave up 4 bases; unmatched junction bases: 10. Germline V gene data show CDR1 as MNHEY and CDR2 as SVGAGI. The CDR3 is 16 amino acids. The CDR3 bases are TGTGCCAGCAGTTACACAGAGGGGGCGGGGAGCACTGAAGCTTTCTTT. Translated: CASSYTEGAGSTEAFF.

A note on this clone: Sequence at one end of the junction differs from germline and may be a read error. The rearrangement joins TRBV3-1 (or the pseudogene TRBV3-2) to TRBJ2-7; D is perhaps TRBD1 or TRBD2 (6 bases each). The CDR3 extends over 14 amino acids. CDR1 LGHDT and CDR2 YNNKEL come from the germline V gene (reference sequence). The CDR3: CVSSSVGGPSEQYF. The CDR3, as DNA: TGTGTCAGCAGTTCAGTAGGGGGGCCTAGCGAGCAGTACTTC.

This chain joins TRBV4-1 and TRBJ2-3, with 9 bases lining up with TRBD1. Trimming cost V 4 bases and J 3 bases; bases outside gene matches: 8. The V gene's germline CDR1 is MGHRA and CDR2 YSYEKL. This CDR3 has 16 amino acids. The CDR3 DNA is TGCGCCAGCAGCCCAACCAGACAGGGGGGGACAGATACGCAGTATTTT. Its translation: CASSPTRQGGTDTQYF.

The rearrangement links TRBV27 to TRBJ2-7; no reliable D call. Between the trimmed V and J ends, which lost 5 bases and 0 bases, there was a span of 8 bases. Germline V gene lookup returns CDR1 MNHEY and CDR2 SMNVEV (reference sequence). The CDR3 spans 13 residues. The CDR3 region is CASSHTRSYEQYF. Written as DNA, the CDR3 is TGTGCCAGCAGTCACACCCGCTCCTACGAGCAGTACTTC.

The chain couples TRBV3-1 (or the pseudogene TRBV3-2) to TRBJ2-7, with 7 bases lining up with TRBD1. The V segment lost 9 bases and the J segment 7 bases; nucleotides outside the gene matches: 12. The CDR3 covers 13 residues. Germline V gene lookup returns CDR1 LGHDT and CDR2 YNNKEL (reference sequence). CDR3 in amino acids: CASSVKQGREQYF. For the CDR3, the DNA is TGTGCCAGTTCCGTCAAACAGGGGCGGGAGCAGTACTTC.